Listed below are T cell receptor beta chains from one sample, sequenced in a study of monozygotic twins with inflammatory bowel disease. After re-calling the 5' RACE reads, TCRdb lists one entry per CDR3 protein, DNA absent. Reported are around 380,000 distinct CDR3 sequences; the ten largest clones contain under 3%. Sequencing input: blood. The receptor set was obtained from a human donor with ulcerative colitis or Crohn's disease, or a healthy co-twin of an affected twin (not recorded which). Each CDR3 is given with its conserved first and last residue. Each record gives: J gene, V gene, CDR3 protein.

>TRBJ2-2|TRBV4-2
CASSQDYAGRDTGELFF
>TRBJ1-2|TRBV12-3/TRBV12-4
CASSLTRRGYGYTF
>TRBJ1-1|TRBV30
CAWRDLNTEAFF
>TRBJ2-4|TRBV19
CASSGTGVFIQYF
>TRBJ1-5|TRBV7-9
CASSGTGVTQPQHF
>TRBJ2-2|TRBV5-1
CASKGVAGASNTGELFF
>TRBJ2-5|TRBV5-1
CASSLAWVGTANKETQYF
>TRBJ1-2|TRBV29-1
CSVRDTSNYGYTF
>TRBJ1-1|TRBV6-5
CASSYSILSGGTEAFF
>TRBJ2-7|TRBV24-1
CATSPAGTGSYEQYF
>TRBJ2-5|TRBV27
CASRDPQGWETQYF
>TRBJ2-1|TRBV10-3
CATGGRSSYNEQFF
>TRBJ1-5|TRBV10-3
CAISATGTQPQHF
>TRBJ2-1|TRBV5-1
CASSFGNQQFF
>TRBJ2-6|TRBV28
CASSGWGANVLTF
>TRBJ1-2|TRBV7-2
CASSPDGGARAGGYTF
>TRBJ2-3|TRBV20-1
CSAREAGLASTDTQYF
>TRBJ1-5|TRBV3-1
CASSSEGQPQHF
>TRBJ2-2|TRBV20-1
CSARTGWTRELFF
>TRBJ2-7|TRBV7-9
CASSLDSGAGQYF
>TRBJ2-1|TRBV15
CATSKFPLPAYEQFF
>TRBJ2-3|TRBV20-1
CSARTGTSPPYF
>TRBJ2-7|TRBV28
CASSAGLAGALQYF
>TRBJ2-7|TRBV20-1
CSAPELSGATNYEQYF
>TRBJ1-2|TRBV1
CTTPPAQPNYGYTF
>TRBJ2-1|TRBV4-3
CASSLGGSGKFNEQFF
>TRBJ1-5|TRBV12-3/TRBV12-4
CASSTGLRTAGVSNQPQHF
>TRBJ2-5|TRBV5-4
CASSLALSGKTQYF
>TRBJ2-1|TRBV14
CASSFGRAQEQFF